This T cell receptor (beta chain) is drawn from a study of blood T cell repertoires in COVID-19 (dated by TCRdb to 2018 to 2021). Background on the whole study: The collaborator samples originated in the United States, Italy and Spain and spanned the acute and convalescent phases of COVID-19. The prospective study material was composed of cDNA or gDNA derived from T cells, B-cell-depleted T cells, or PBMCs. Deeply sampled blood TCRbeta repertoires from subjects exposed to, actively infected with, or recovered from COVID-19 were included in the dataset. The repertoires were released in a freely available public database meant as a resource for research on the immune response to SARS-CoV-2. Samples came from the ongoing ImmuneRACE study (first 160 participants) plus 1,254 subjects from 6 global collaborators. The sample metadata nearly always contained a de-identified subject ID, COVID-19 status, age in years and sex. Where HLA class I and class II types were available, the types were taken from metadata supplied by the sample provider, not from assay-based typing. The investigation overall reported the following: The amount of clinical and demographic metadata varied by source and participant and was provided uncurated.

This clone has only one observation. It has no known antigen specificity. No base-level quality is on record; no much larger clone is a single base apart. TCRbeta CDR3 regions were amplified from genomic DNA using the immunoSEQ Assay, a bias-controlled multiplex PCR. The study's processing was this. Within the assay, amplification of reference gene primers was used to estimate how many nucleated cells each sample contained. Sequence reads were collapsed and filtered to measure the absolute abundance of every unique TCRbeta CDR3 rearrangement. For each sample, productive Simpson clonality was calculated as the square root of Simpson's diversity index across productive rearrangements. As stored in TCRdb, this immuneACCESS dataset retains in-frame rearrangements with V and J assigned. A fraction of the clones does not appear; measured against another copy, unresolved V genes explain less than half of the discrepancy, and the remainder lacks a known reason. The DNA gave D and trimming, while V, J and clone size come from that table. The sample profile shows roughly 450,000 clones; around 90% of them were found once. The ten largest make up less than 0.75% of the sample.

Enrolling through a virtual design, the prospective study's participants ranged in age from about 18 to 89 years and lived across roughly 24 United States geographic areas. Cohort assignment in the prospective study relied on participant-reported clinical history from a screening survey and a study questionnaire. Recovered participants in ImmuneRACE Cohort 3 were defined by two consecutive negative NP/OP PCR tests, clearance by a healthcare professional, or resolution of symptoms. In the prospective study, mobile phlebotomists collected whole blood, serum and a nasopharyngeal or oropharyngeal swab from each participant. Participants in the prospective study had the option to provide additional blood draws and questionnaires over an approximately 2-month period. Before DNA extraction, prospective study blood samples were shipped either frozen or at room temperature. V loses 0 bases of germline sequence and J loses 1 base, and the interval between the two ends is 10 bases. Inclusive of the bounding cysteine and phenylalanine, the CDR3 is 15 residues long. Only the CDR3 portion is preserved as DNA: 45 bases, with reading frame beginning at the first base. For CDR1 and CDR2, the germline V gene (reference sequence) lists SGHNT and YYREEE.

Recombination joined TRBV5-4 with TRBJ2-5; the D gene remains uncertain. This sequence was found in a man between 18 and 35 years old who had recovered from COVID-19. Sequenced sample: PBMCs or T cells enriched from blood (not recorded which). The CDR3 in this case is CASSLAGDFQETQYF. The nucleotide sequence reads as follows: TGTGCCAGCAGCTTGGCCGGTGATTTCCAAGAGACCCAGTACTTC.